This is a list of T cell receptor beta chains from one sample in a study of blood T cell repertoires in COVID-19. The assay was immunoSEQ multiplex PCR, and TCRdb's table has in-frame clones only and misses some. Among around 100,000 clones listed, approximately 84% were seen once. Sequencing used peripheral blood. These receptors all come from a man between 40 and 49 years old with acute or convalescent COVID-19. CDR3s include the opening cysteine and the closing phenylalanine or tryptophan. Fields, in order: D gene, V gene, clone size, J gene, CDR3 DNA, CDR3 protein. The D gene is left open where the match is weak. Expanded clones get a size class; other rows say once, few or many, or leave the size out.

-	TRBV5-4	-	TRBJ1-6	TGTGCCATTAAAGACAGTCGCGCGACGAATTCACCCCTCCACTTT	CAIKDSRATNSPLHF
TRBD2	TRBV2	-	TRBJ2-5	TGTGCCAGCAGTGAAGCGCGGGGACTAGCGGTACAAGAGACCCAGTACTTC	CASSEARGLAVQETQYF
TRBD1	TRBV2	-	TRBJ2-7	TGTGCCAGCTCTATCCAGGGGGCACCCTACGAGCAGTACTTC	CASSIQGAPYEQYF
TRBD2	TRBV28	few	TRBJ2-7	TGTGCCAGCAGTTTGGGGACTAGCGGGAGGCGCGAGCAGTACTTC	CASSLGTSGRREQYF
TRBD2	TRBV5-1	few	TRBJ2-3	TGCGCCGGAAAAACTAGCGGGAGTTCAGATACGCAGTATTTT	CAGKTSGSSDTQYF
TRBD1	TRBV19	-	TRBJ2-6	TGTGCCAGTAGTACGAGACAGGGGGCGCTCGGGGCCAACGTCCTGACTTTC	CASSTRQGALGANVLTF
TRBD2	TRBV7-2	-	TRBJ2-5	TGTGCCAGCAGCCCCCAGCTAGCGGGGGCCCAAGAGACCCAGTACTTC	CASSPQLAGAQETQYF
-	TRBV6-5	once	TRBJ1-2	TGTGCCAGCAGTTATAATGGGGCAGCAGCTAACTATGGCTACACCTTC	CASSYNGAAANYGYTF
TRBD1	TRBV11-2	-	TRBJ2-3	TGTGCCAGCAGCGCCACACGAGGGGGACAGGGGGCTTGTACGCAGTATTTT	CASSATRGGQGACTQYF
-	TRBV12-5	once	TRBJ2-5	TGTGCTAGTGGTTTGGTCTTCGGGTCCCAAGAGACCCAGTACTTC	CASGLVFGSQETQYF
-	TRBV4-2	-	TRBJ2-3	TGTGCCAGCAGCCAAGAGCAAGGTGGGGGGGGCTTTCGCACAGATACGCAGTATTTT	CASSQEQGGGGFRTDTQYF
TRBD2	TRBV7-2	once	TRBJ2-1	TGTGCCAGCAGCTTAGGGACTAGCTGGAACAATGAGCAGTTCTTC	CASSLGTSWNNEQFF